A single sample is the source of the 28 T cell receptor beta chains below, sequenced in a study of T cell responses to AZD1222 COVID-19 vaccine. Clones were read by immunoSEQ multiplex PCR, and TCRdb kept only the in-frame ones, dropping some. The table has about 270,000 clones, around 93% seen once. The sequences come from peripheral blood, collected 28 days after the second AZD1222 dose. These receptors were collected from an adult who received the AZD1222 COVID-19 vaccine.

The rearrangement uses TRBV18 and TRBJ2-1; 7 nucleotides agree with TRBD1. The length of the CDR3 is 15 residues. The J segment lost 7 bases and the V segment lost 3 bases, leaving 9 bases of the junction unmatched. Germline V gene sequence: CDR1 KGHSH, CDR2 LQKENI. The CDR3 here is CASSPRDREGNEQFF. The CDR3 DNA follows: TGTGCCAGCTCACCGCGAGACAGGGAAGGGAATGAGCAGTTCTTC.

This chain uses TRBV27 with TRBJ2-7; TRBD2 might be the D (5 bases). Germline V gene sequence: CDR1 MNHEY, CDR2 SMNVEV (reference sequence). The CDR3 contains 13 residues. V lost 4 bases to trimming and J lost 7 bases, with 14 bases between them. The DNA for the CDR3 is TGTGCCAGCAGTTCTGGAGGTGGTAGGGAGCAGTACTTC. Its protein product is CASSSGGGREQYF.

The chain couples TRBV21-1 to TRBJ2-6; no check of the table's D call, TRBD1, against the DNA was made. TRBV21-1 is deemed a pseudogene. This CDR3 region has 16 residues. CDR3 amino acids: CASSRDRVAGANVLTF. CDR3 sequence (DNA): TGTGCCAGCAGCAGGGACAGGGTTGCTGGGGCCAACGTCCTGACTTTC.

This clone was picked up one time. This sequence joins TRBV5-4 and TRBJ1-6; D remains unclear. Germline lookup yields CDR1 SGHNT and CDR2 YYREEE (reference sequence). This CDR3 spans 17 amino acids. V was cut by 0 bases and J by 0 bases, with 10 bases left in between. The CDR3 DNA reads as TGTGCCAGCAGCTTGGGGGCCGGCAGCTCCTATAATTCACCCCTCCACTTT. Its translation: CASSLGAGSSYNSPLHF.

This clone was seen only once. The V gene is TRBV13, the J gene TRBJ2-1, with 7 bases lining up with TRBD2. The ends lost 3 bases at V and 4 bases at J; junction bases unmatched: 6. Germline V gives CDR1 PRHDT, CDR2 FYEKMQ (reference sequence). The CDR3 consists of 15 residues. The CDR3 region has the DNA TGTGCCAGCAGCTTGGGCGGGGGAGAATACAATGAGCAGTTCTTC. This sequence encodes CASSLGGGEYNEQFF.

The chain employs TRBV7-9 and TRBJ2-2; D unclear. CDR1 and CDR2 (germline): SEHNR, FQNEAQ (reference sequence). The CDR3 sequence is 14 residues long. V was shortened by 1 base and J by 3 bases, with 6 bases between the two germline ends. The CDR3: CASSLGLDTGELFF. CDR3 nucleotides: TGTGCCAGCAGCTTAGGGCTAGACACCGGGGAGCTGTTTTTT. Filled out from reference TRBV7-9 and TRBJ2-2, the complete variable domain reads DTGVSQNPRHKITKRGQNVTFRCDPISEHNRLYWYRQTLGQGPEFLTYFQNEAQLEKSRLLSDRFSAERPKGSFSTLEIQRTEQGDSAMYLCASSLGLDTGELFFGEGSRLTVL.

The chain recombines TRBV6-6 with TRBJ1-5, with TRBD1 matching over 7 bases. CDR3 length equals 17 residues. CDR1 MNHNY and CDR2 SVGAGI come from the germline V gene (reference sequence). The ends lost 5 bases at V and 5 bases at J; junction bases unmatched: 15. Written as DNA, the CDR3 is TGTGCCAGCAGTCATGGGACAGCCACCTTGGGTGATCAGCCCCAGCATTTT. Amino acids: CASSHGTATLGDQPQHF.

The chain carries TRBV28 and TRBJ1-5; a weak D match, TRBD1 (5 bases). CDR3 length: 16 residues. The V and J ends lost 5 bases and 3 bases respectively, with 17 bases between them. Germline V gene sequence: CDR1 MDHEN, CDR2 SYDVKM. CDR3 amino acids: CASSPPTGPLNQPQHF. The CDR3 region has the DNA TGTGCCAGCAGTCCACCCACAGGACCACTCAATCAGCCCCAGCATTTT.

The chain uses TRBV4-2 and TRBJ2-3; tentatively, D is TRBD2 (5 bases). Germline V lookup: CDR1 LGHNA, CDR2 YNFKEQ. The V gene lost 1 base and the J gene lost 1 base, with 15 bases spanning the gap. The CDR3 extends over 17 amino acids. The CDR3 is CASSQGSRGSGTDTQYF. CDR3 sequence (DNA): TGTGCCAGCAGCCAAGGAAGCCGGGGTAGTGGCACAGATACGCAGTATTTT.

This clone has only one observation. The chain has TRBV7-2 and TRBJ2-7, with D maybe TRBD2 (5 bases). The length of the CDR3 is 15 residues. V was cut by 1 base and J by 5 bases, with 15 bases left in between. The V gene's germline CDR1 is SGHTA and CDR2 FQGNSA. The CDR3 here is CASSLVETIFHEQYF. The CDR3 nucleotides are TGTGCCAGCAGCTTAGTGGAGACTATCTTCCACGAGCAGTACTTC.

This clone was observed a few times. The chain combines TRBV28 with TRBJ1-2; no reliable D call. Trimming left V 3 bases short and J 8 bases short, with 19 bases between. From germline, CDR1 is MDHEN and CDR2 SYDVKM. CDR3 length equals 15 residues. CDR3 sequence reads: CASSFPPRTGGGYTF. CDR3 nucleotide sequence: TGTGCCAGCAGTTTCCCACCTCGGACGGGCGGCGGCTACACCTTC.

The CDR3 DNA follows: TGTGCCAGCAGCCGGACTAGCGGGGCAGATACGCAGTATTTT. It translates to CASSRTSGADTQYF. The chain is built from TRBV9 and TRBJ2-3; 12 bases map to TRBD2. The CDR3 extends over 14 amino acids. Per germline, CDR1 SGDLS and CDR2 YYNGEE. J lost 4 bases, V lost 4 bases, and 1 base had no gene match. Filled out from reference TRBV9 and TRBJ2-3, the complete variable domain reads DSGVTQTPKHLITATGQRVTLRCSPRSGDLSVYWYQQSLDQGLQFLIQYYNGEERAKGNILERFSAQQFPDLHSELNLSSLELGDSALYFCASSRTSGADTQYFGPGTRLTVL.

This clone was found once. The gene calls are TRBV5-1 and TRBJ2-7; the D is unclear. V dropped 1 base and J dropped 4 bases, with 6 bases sitting between them. The germline V gene has CDR1 SGHRS and CDR2 YFSETQ. The CDR3 length is 12 residues. DNA for the CDR3: TGCGCCAGCAGCTTGTCTCAGTACGAGCAGTACTTC. Translated, it gives CASSLSQYEQYF.

The chain carries TRBV5-4 and TRBJ1-6; D not resolved. The V and J ends lost 1 base and 7 bases respectively, with 9 bases between them. From germline, CDR1 is SGHNT and CDR2 YYREEE (reference sequence). This CDR3 has 14 amino acids. The CDR3 protein is CASSLRGENSPLHF. CDR3 nucleotides: TGTGCCAGCAGCTTGAGAGGCGAGAATTCACCCCTCCACTTT.

V is TRBV3-1 (or the pseudogene TRBV3-2) and J is TRBJ2-5; D is unclear. The CDR3 covers 13 residues. CDR1 and CDR2 from the germline V gene are LGHDT and YNNKEL (reference sequence). Deletions cut 5 bases from V and 5 bases from J, with 12 bases between. The CDR3 reads CASSSNPGETQYF. CDR3 bases: TGTGCCAGCAGCTCTAACCCCGGCGAGACCCAGTACTTC.

The rearrangement uses TRBV5-1 and TRBJ2-3; no clear D gene. The V gene's germline CDR1 is SGHRS and CDR2 YFSETQ. The length of the CDR3 is 11 residues. Trimming removed 2 bases from V and 5 bases from J, with 3 bases in between. In DNA, the CDR3 is TGCGCCAGCAGCTTACAAGATACGCAGTATTTT. The encoded protein is CASSLQDTQYF.

V usage is TRBV28 and J usage is TRBJ2-5; 10 nucleotides line up with TRBD2. CDR1 MDHEN and CDR2 SYDVKM come from the germline V gene. V lost 5 bases to trimming and J lost 5 bases; unmatched junction nucleotides: 2. The CDR3 is 13 residues long. The CDR3 reads CASSNSGRETQYF. The CDR3 bases are TGTGCCAGCAGTAATAGCGGGAGGGAGACCCAGTACTTC. The variable domain in full, with the rest retrieved from reference TRBV28 and TRBJ2-5, is DVKVTQSSRYLVKRTGEKVFLECVQDMDHENMFWYRQDPGLGLRLIYFSYDVKMKEKGDIPEGYSVSREKKERFSLILESASTNQTSMYLCASSNSGRETQYFGPGTRLLVL.

The sample holds one count of this clone. V gene TRBV5-1 combines with J gene TRBJ1-5; unclear D gene. CDR1 SGHRS and CDR2 YFSETQ come from the germline V gene. V was clipped by 4 bases and J by 6 bases, with 8 bases between them. The CDR3 spans 12 residues. The CDR3 region is CASSEPGQPQHF. The CDR3 DNA follows: TGCGCCAGCAGCGAACCGGGTCAGCCCCAGCATTTT.

The rearrangement uses TRBV6-5 and TRBJ1-1; TRBD1 is a possible D gene (5 bases). The CDR3 is made up of 16 amino acids. Germline V CDR1 and CDR2: MNHEY, SVGAGI. Trimming pared 0 bases from V and 1 base from J, leaving 12 bases between. CDR3 sequence: CASSYSGRGWNTEAFF. The CDR3 nucleotides are TGTGCCAGCAGTTACTCTGGCCGGGGCTGGAACACTGAAGCTTTCTTT.

J is TRBJ1-4 and V is TRBV3-1 (or the pseudogene TRBV3-2); tentative D call: TRBD1 (5 bases). The CDR3 extends over 15 amino acids. Per the germline V gene, CDR1 is LGHDT and CDR2 is YNNKEL (reference sequence). V lost 0 bases to trimming and J lost 14 bases, with 19 bases between them. In DNA form, the CDR3 reads TGTGCCAGCAGCCAAGATGGGGCCGGGACTGGATGGCTGTTTTTT. This gives the protein CASSQDGAGTGWLFF.

The V call is TRBV4-2, the J call TRBJ2-1; 8 nucleotides line up with TRBD2. V was clipped by 4 bases and J by 5 bases; unmatched bases: 10. The CDR3 runs to 16 residues. CDR1 is LGHNA and CDR2 is YNFKEQ in the germline V gene. The DNA for the CDR3 is TGTGCCAGCAGCCCACCCAAGGTAGCGGGGAACAATGAGCAGTTCTTC. Translating it yields CASSPPKVAGNNEQFF.

On this clone: The junction departs from the called germline gene at one end, perhaps through a read error. V usage is TRBV4-1 and J usage is TRBJ2-7; possibly TRBD1 or TRBD2 for D (5 bases each). The CDR3 has 13 amino acids. Germline CDR1 reads MGHRA; CDR2 reads YSYEKL. The CDR3 nucleotides read TGCGCCAGTAGCCGGGACCGATTTTACGAGCAGTACTTC. Translating gives CASSRDRFYEQYF.

Written as DNA, the CDR3 is TGTGCCAGCAGCTTCTTCAGAGGGAACACTGAAGCTTTCTTT. The encoded protein is CASSFFRGNTEAFF. The V and J genes are TRBV7-9 and TRBJ1-1; D unclear. This CDR3 has 14 residues. Per the germline V gene, CDR1 is SEHNR and CDR2 is FQNEAQ (reference sequence). The ends were cut back, 3 bases at V and 1 base at J, with 9 bases in the middle.

The chain is built from TRBV2 and TRBJ2-3; no clear D. The CDR3 spans 12 residues. V lost 11 bases, J lost 6 bases, and 15 bases lay in between. From germline, CDR1 is SNHLY and CDR2 FYNNEI. In DNA form, the CDR3 reads TGTGCCGGCTCGGACCTTGTGGATACGCAGTATTTT. Protein sequence: CAGSDLVDTQYF.

This chain connects TRBV5-6 to TRBJ2-4; D tentatively fits TRBD1 or TRBD2 (5 bases each). Between the trimmed V and J ends, which lost 4 bases and 6 bases, there was a span of 14 bases. The CDR3 length is 14 residues. The germline V gene encodes CDR1 SGHDT and CDR2 YYEEEE. The chain's CDR3 is CASSHRGRPNIQYF. The CDR3 region has the DNA TGTGCCAGCAGCCATCGGGGCAGGCCAAACATTCAGTACTTC.

The chain carries TRBV7-2 and TRBJ2-7; 9 bases line up with TRBD1. Germline loops: CDR1 SGHTA, CDR2 FQGNSA. The V and J ends lost 4 bases and 7 bases, in that order; junction bases with no gene match: 8. This CDR3 has 14 residues. CDR3 loop: CASSSGGQGWEQYF. The CDR3 region has the DNA TGTGCCAGCAGCTCGGGGGGACAGGGCTGGGAGCAGTACTTC.

V usage is TRBV18 and J usage is TRBJ2-3; the match to TRBD1 covers 7 bases. CDR1 is KGHSH, CDR2 LQKENI, per germline. The J segment lost 2 bases and the V segment lost 1 base, leaving 3 bases of the junction unmatched. There are 15 residues in the CDR3. CDR3 sequence: CASSPQGQHTDTQYF. CDR3 nucleotide sequence: TGTGCCAGCTCACCACAGGGACAGCACACAGATACGCAGTATTTT.

The chain combines TRBV6-5 with TRBJ2-1, with D possibly matching TRBD1 (6 bases). The germline CDR1 and CDR2 sequences are MNHEY and SVGAGI. V dropped 6 bases and J dropped 2 bases, with 8 bases sitting between them. CDR3 length equals 13 residues. The CDR3 DNA follows: TGTGCCAGCAGAAGGGACACCTACAATGAGCAGTTCTTC. Amino acid sequence: CASRRDTYNEQFF.